The clone carrying this T cell receptor beta chain was recorded only once. The data were taken from a study of OX40 agonist ivuxolimab in advanced cancers. Study summary: Participants could have had prior anti-PD-1, anti-PD-L1 or anti-CTLA-4 therapy, and more than 35% had some. Partial responses occurred in Three dose-escalation patients, one with hepatocellular carcinoma and two with cutaneous melanoma.

Autoimmune disease history or systemic immunosuppression meant exclusion. CDR1 and CDR2 from the germline V gene are SGHAT and FQNNGV. This CDR3 region has 15 residues. Unmatched junction bases numbered 7, after V lost 5 bases and J lost 0 bases. This table comes from immunoSEQ multiplex PCR, and its TCRdb copy is limited to in-frame clones, with some not included. The profile covers about 26,000 clones, with 79% appearing a single time and under 30% taken by the ten largest. The chain recombines TRBV11-2 with TRBJ2-7, with 7 bases that match TRBD2. Sequencing used CD4+ or CD8+ T cells sorted from blood, obtained in a trial of the OX40 agonist ivuxolimab. This sequence originates from an adult with an advanced solid tumor such as melanoma, head and neck, liver or kidney cancer. The CDR3 reads CASSRAGDHSYEQYF. CDR3 bases: TGTGCCAGCAGCAGGGCGGGGGACCACTCCTACGAGCAGTACTTC.